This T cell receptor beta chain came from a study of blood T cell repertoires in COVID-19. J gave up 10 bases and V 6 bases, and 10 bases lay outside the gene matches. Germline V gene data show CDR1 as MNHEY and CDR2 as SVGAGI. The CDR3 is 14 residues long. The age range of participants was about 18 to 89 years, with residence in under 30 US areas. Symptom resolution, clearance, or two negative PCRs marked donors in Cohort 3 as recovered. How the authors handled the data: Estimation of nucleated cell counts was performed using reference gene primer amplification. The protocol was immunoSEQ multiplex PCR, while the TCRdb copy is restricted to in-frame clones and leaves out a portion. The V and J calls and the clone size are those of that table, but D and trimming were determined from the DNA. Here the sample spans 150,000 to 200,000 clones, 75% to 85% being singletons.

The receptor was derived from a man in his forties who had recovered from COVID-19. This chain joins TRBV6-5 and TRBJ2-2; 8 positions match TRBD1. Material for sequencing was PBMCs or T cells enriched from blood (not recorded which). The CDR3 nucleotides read TGTGCCAGCAGGAGCCCGGGACAGGCCGTGGAGCTGTTTTTT. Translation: CASRSPGQAVELFF.